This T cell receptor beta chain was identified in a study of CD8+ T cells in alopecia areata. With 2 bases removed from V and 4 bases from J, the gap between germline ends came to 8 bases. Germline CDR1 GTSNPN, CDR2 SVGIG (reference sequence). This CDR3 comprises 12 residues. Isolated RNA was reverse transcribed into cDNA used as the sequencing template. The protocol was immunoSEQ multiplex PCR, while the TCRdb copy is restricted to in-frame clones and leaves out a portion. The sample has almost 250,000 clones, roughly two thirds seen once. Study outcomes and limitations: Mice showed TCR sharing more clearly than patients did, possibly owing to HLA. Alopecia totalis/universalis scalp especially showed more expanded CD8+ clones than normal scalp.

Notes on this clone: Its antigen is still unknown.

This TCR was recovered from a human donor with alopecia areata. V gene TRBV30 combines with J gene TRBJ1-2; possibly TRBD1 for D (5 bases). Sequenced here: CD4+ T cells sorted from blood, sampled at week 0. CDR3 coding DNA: TGTGCCTGGAGTCCGACAGCCTATGGCTACACCTTC. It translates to CAWSPTAYGYTF.